Listed here are 17 T cell receptor beta chains from one sample, sequenced in a study of CD8 T cells in ankylosing spondylitis. The study, taken as a whole, reports: There was a TCR beta motif, made of several highly homologous variants, that appeared characteristic of ankylosing spondylitis blood.

No antigen has been identified for these receptors. TCRdb redid the calling of the 5' RACE reads with MiXCR, one entry per CDR3 protein. The sample has about 540,000 distinct CDR3 sequences; 10% to 15% are singletons. The sequenced sample was blood, either unsorted or a sorted T cell fraction (not recorded which). The receptors come from a male donor with ankylosing spondylitis.

The chain has TRBV20-1 and TRBJ2-7, with 11 nucleotides matching TRBD2. J gave up 4 bases and V 1 base, and 3 bases lay outside the gene matches. The CDR3 runs to 14 residues. Germline CDR1 DFQATT, CDR2 SNEGSKA (reference sequence). In DNA, the CDR3 is TGCAGTGCTAGAGGACTAGCGGGATGGTACGAGCAGTACTTC. Translation: CSARGLAGWYEQYF.

In its sample, this clonotype was seen a few times. The J gene is TRBJ2-3, the V gene TRBV29-1; 14 bases are a match to TRBD2. The length of the CDR3 is 14 residues. The germline gives CDR1 SQVTM, CDR2 ANQGSEA. Germline trimming cut 5 bases from V and 6 bases from J; bases unmatched to any gene: 4. The CDR3 DNA reads as TGCAGCGTTCCGACTAGCGGGAGGGCGGATACGCAGTATTTT. Amino acids: CSVPTSGRADTQYF.

This clonotype showed up just a few times. The CDR3, as DNA: TGCGCCAGCACCCTATCATCCCACAGCGCGAACACCGGGGAGCTGTTTTTT. Its translation: CASTLSSHSANTGELFF. V usage is TRBV5-1 and J usage is TRBJ2-2; D remains unclear. With 6 bases removed from V and 0 bases from J, the gap between germline ends came to 18 bases. The CDR3 covers 17 residues. CDR1 is SGHRS and CDR2 is YFSETQ in the germline V gene.

This clonotype was counted many times. The chain uses TRBV3-1 and TRBJ1-5; maybe TRBD1 (5 bases). CDR3 length: 15 residues. V lost 4 bases to trimming and J lost 0 bases, with 10 bases between them. Germline V gene lookup returns CDR1 LGHDT and CDR2 YNNKEL (reference sequence). The CDR3 DNA is TGTGCCAGCAGCCTGGGACTCACTAGCAATCAGCCCCAGCATTTT. Translation: CASSLGLTSNQPQHF.

The chain uses TRBV11-1 and TRBJ2-1; a weak D match, TRBD1 (7 bases). The CDR3 has 14 amino acids. V was shortened by 4 bases and J by 6 bases, with 13 bases between the two germline ends. Looked up from germline, CDR1 is SGHAT and CDR2 is FQDESV (reference sequence). CDR3 in DNA: TGTGCCAGCAGCTCACGACAGGGAGGCAATGAGCAGTTCTTC. This gives the protein CASSSRQGGNEQFF. Full variable domain (remainder filled in from reference TRBV11-1 and TRBJ2-1): EAEVAQSPRYKITEKSQAVAFWCDPISGHATLYWYRQILGQGPELLVQFQDESVVDDSQLPKDRFSAERLKGVDSTLKIQPAELGDSAMYLCASSSRQGGNEQFFGPGTRLTVL.

The chain is built from TRBV11-2 and TRBJ2-5; possibly TRBD2 for D (7 bases). The ends were cut back, 5 bases at V and 6 bases at J, with 19 bases in the middle. Germline V lookup: CDR1 SGHAT, CDR2 FQNNGV. This CDR3 contains 15 residues. CDR3: CASSLNGGRVKTQYF. The CDR3 nucleotides are TGTGCCAGCAGCCTCAACGGGGGGCGGGTGAAGACCCAGTACTTC.

CDR3 nucleotides: TGCAGTGCTCAACAGGGATGGGATAGCAATCAGCCCCAGCATTTT. Encoded protein: CSAQQGWDSNQPQHF. The J gene is TRBJ1-5, the V gene TRBV20-1; the D gene is possibly TRBD1 (6 bases). The CDR3 spans 15 residues. CDR1 DFQATT and CDR2 SNEGSKA come from the germline V gene (reference sequence). Trimming cost V 5 bases and J 0 bases, with 14 bases left between them.

This sequence joins TRBV6-2 or TRBV6-3 and TRBJ2-6; 7 positions agree with TRBD1. Germline values: CDR1 MNHEY, CDR2 SVGEGT. V lost 6 bases, J lost 1 base, and 15 bases stayed unmatched. The CDR3 runs 19 residues. The CDR3: CASSTPDRVGESGANVLTF. CDR3 bases: TGTGCCAGCAGCACCCCCGACAGGGTCGGAGAGTCTGGGGCCAACGTCCTGACTTTC.

This clonotype has ten or more counts. This rearrangement joins TRBV6-5 to TRBJ2-1; 9 positions match TRBD2. This CDR3 region has 16 residues. Germline V gene lookup returns CDR1 MNHEY and CDR2 SVGAGI. With V trimmed by 2 bases and J by 8 bases, 10 bases remained unmatched. Here the CDR3 reads CASSYGFRREGDEQFF. CDR3 DNA: TGTGCCAGCAGTTACGGTTTTCGGCGGGAGGGGGATGAGCAGTTCTTC.

This chain uses TRBV25-1 with TRBJ1-5; 12 bases line up with TRBD1. Germline-derived CDR1 and CDR2 are MGHDK and SYGVNS. The CDR3 has 15 amino acids. Trimming at V came to 1 base and at J to 7 bases, leaving 2 bases not matched to a gene. The chain's CDR3 is CASSESGQGAQPQHF. The CDR3 bases are TGTGCCAGCAGTGAATCGGGACAGGGGGCGCAGCCCCAGCATTTT.

At least ten counts were recorded for this clonotype. The J gene is TRBJ2-1, the V gene TRBV7-6, with 13 bases matching TRBD2. CDR1 is SGHVS, CDR2 FNYEAQ, per germline. Losses at the gene ends were 5 bases for V and 7 bases for J; bases not matched to a gene: 5. The CDR3 totals 15 residues. Here the CDR3 reads CASSRGLAGENEQFF. CDR3 in DNA: TGTGCCAGCAGCCGCGGACTAGCGGGAGAAAATGAGCAGTTCTTC.

This clonotype was found many times. This rearrangement joins TRBV12-3 or TRBV12-4 to TRBJ1-2; tentative D call: TRBD1 (5 bases). The ends were cut back, 0 bases at V and 8 bases at J, with 7 bases in the middle. The CDR3 totals 12 residues. The CDR3 sequence: CASSLAGDGYTF. CDR3 DNA: TGTGCCAGCAGTTTAGCGGGGGACGGCTACACCTTC.

The genes are TRBV25-1 and TRBJ1-6; 8 bases are a match to TRBD1. This CDR3 has 14 residues. Germline CDR1 and CDR2: MGHDK and SYGVNS. The V gene end was trimmed by 5 bases and the J gene end by 9 bases; junction bases not matched to a gene: 6. CDR3 sequence: CASSLDRASSPLHF. In nucleotides, the CDR3 is TGTGCCAGCAGTTTGGACAGGGCGAGTTCACCCCTCCACTTT.

There are a few counts of this clonotype. The J gene is TRBJ1-1, the V gene TRBV6-5, with 7 positions matching TRBD1. V was clipped by 1 base and J by 1 base; unmatched bases: 15. This CDR3 is 19 amino acids long. Germline values: CDR1 MNHEY, CDR2 SVGAGI. This CDR3 is CASSYLAAPSRGTNTEAFF. CDR3 DNA: TGTGCCAGCAGTTACTTAGCCGCGCCATCCAGGGGGACGAACACTGAAGCTTTCTTT.

This clonotype was counted many times. The chain recombines TRBV29-1 with TRBJ2-7; 9 bases fit TRBD2. The CDR3 spans 14 residues. The junction had 14 bases not matched to a gene; V was cut back by 7 bases and J by 7 bases. Germline CDR1 and CDR2: SQVTM and ANQGSEA. In nucleotides, the CDR3 is TGCAGCGCCCTGACTAGCGGACACCTGGGGGAGCAGTACTTC. Protein sequence: CSALTSGHLGEQYF.

The rearrangement uses TRBV29-1 and TRBJ2-1, with D possibly matching TRBD2 (5 bases). This CDR3 is 14 amino acids long. Germline values: CDR1 SQVTM, CDR2 ANQGSEA. The ends were cut back, 1 base at V and 0 bases at J, with 7 bases in the middle. Here the CDR3 reads CSVEAGFSYNEQFF. The CDR3 bases are TGCAGCGTTGAAGCGGGATTCTCCTACAATGAGCAGTTCTTC.

This clonotype was counted only a few times. The V and J genes are TRBV19 and TRBJ2-2; D call uncertain. This CDR3 region has 12 residues. V gave up 2 bases and J gave up 4 bases, with 2 bases separating them. The V gene's germline CDR1 is LNHDA and CDR2 SQIVND (reference sequence). CDR3 in amino acids: CASSITTGELFF. DNA of the CDR3: TGTGCCAGTAGTATAACCACCGGGGAGCTGTTTTTT.